Listed below are T cell receptor beta chains from one sample, sequenced in a study of PD-1 blockade in classical Hodgkin lymphoma. TCRdb's copy holds only in-frame clones and misses some; the assay was immunoSEQ multiplex PCR. The sample holds nearly 60,000 clones, around 93% seen once. Source: peripheral blood mononuclear cells (PBMCs), taken before the second cycle of nivolumab. The receptors originated from a human donor with classical Hodgkin lymphoma. CDR3s include the opening cysteine and the closing phenylalanine or tryptophan. The D gene is left open where the match is weak. Clone size is stated in some rows and not others, as once, few, many or a class when expanded.

abundance,d_gene,j_gene,v_gene,CDR3aa,CDR3nt
.,.,TRBJ1-5,TRBV4-2,CASSQATYNQPQHF,TGTGCCAGCAGCCAAGCCACATACAATCAGCCCCAGCATTTT
.,TRBD1,TRBJ1-1,TRBV7-3,CASSLIAGGSENTEAFF,TGTGCCAGCAGCTTGATCGCAGGGGGGTCCGAGAACACTGAAGCTTTCTTT
.,TRBD1,TRBJ1-6,TRBV30,CAYSRAGGNSPLHF,TGTGCCTATAGTAGAGCAGGGGGCAATTCACCCCTCCACTTT
.,TRBD2,TRBJ2-5,TRBV5-1,CASSRSGSEETQYF,TGCGCCAGCAGCAGGAGCGGGAGTGAAGAGACCCAGTACTTC
.,.,TRBJ2-1,TRBV12-5,CASGLVEAGRFNEQFF,TGTGCTAGTGGTTTGGTTGAGGCGGGTAGATTCAATGAGCAGTTCTTC
.,.,TRBJ2-3,TRBV9,CASSVGVRAYSSTDTQYF,TGTGCCAGCAGCGTAGGGGTAAGGGCATACTCTAGCACAGATACGCAGTATTTT
.,TRBD1,TRBJ1-3,TRBV19,CASMDTGQVDSGNTIYF,TGTGCCAGTATGGATACCGGACAGGTGGACTCTGGAAACACCATATATTTT
.,.,TRBJ1-5,TRBV19,CASSIDQEWQPQHF,TGTGCCAGTAGTATAGATCAGGAATGGCAGCCCCAGCATTTT
.,TRBD1,TRBJ1-4,TRBV19,CASSIKWAGGWTNEKLFF,TGTGCCAGTAGTATAAAGTGGGCAGGGGGCTGGACTAATGAAAAACTGTTTTTT
.,TRBD2,TRBJ2-7,TRBV27,CASSLGPSGYEQYF,TGTGCCAGCAGTTTAGGGCCTAGCGGCTACGAGCAGTACTTC
.,.,TRBJ2-3,TRBV6-5,CASSYATDTQYF,TGTGCCAGCAGTTACGCCACAGATACGCAGTATTTT
.,TRBD1,TRBJ2-7,TRBV27,CASRTGTGGYEQYF,TGTGCCAGCAGAACCGGGACAGGGGGCTACGAGCAGTACTTC
.,.,TRBJ2-3,TRBV4-1,CASSQAPLERETDTQYF,TGCGCCAGCAGCCAAGCCCCCCTAGAAAGAGAAACAGATACGCAGTATTTT
.,TRBD2,TRBJ2-3,TRBV7-8,CASTIWAGATDTQYF,TGTGCCAGCACCATCTGGGCGGGAGCAACAGATACGCAGTATTTT
.,.,TRBJ2-3,TRBV29-1,CSVVPSPDTQYF,TGCAGCGTTGTTCCGTCCCCGGATACGCAGTATTTT
.,TRBD1,TRBJ2-5,TRBV19,CASSPQGPQETQYF,TGTGCCAGTAGTCCACAGGGGCCCCAAGAGACCCAGTACTTC
.,TRBD1,TRBJ2-5,TRBV27,CASRLGTGQTETQYF,TGTGCCAGCAGACTCGGGACAGGGCAAACAGAGACCCAGTACTTC
.,.,TRBJ1-1,TRBV7-9,CASSSVVEAFF,TGTGCCAGCAGCTCCGTTGTTGAAGCTTTCTTT
.,TRBD2,TRBJ2-3,TRBV9,CASSQPSGGTTRTDTQYF,TGTGCCAGCAGCCAACCTAGCGGGGGGACCACACGCACAGATACGCAGTATTTT
once,.,TRBJ2-7,TRBV7-9,CASSANGGQPSYEQYF,TGTGCCAGCAGCGCAAACGGCGGGCAACCCTCCTACGAGCAGTACTTC
.,TRBD1,TRBJ1-4,TRBV25-1,CASSGTGQGPEKLFF,TGTGCCAGCAGTGGTACGGGACAGGGCCCTGAAAAACTGTTTTTT
once,TRBD2,TRBJ2-7,TRBV7-8,CASSARALAGAAGPYEQYF,TGTGCCAGCAGCGCAAGGGCCCTAGCGGGGGCGGCCGGCCCCTACGAGCAGTACTTC
once,.,TRBJ1-6,TRBV19,CASSRDFWNSPLHF,TGTGCCAGTAGTCGCGACTTCTGGAATTCACCCCTCCACTTT
.,TRBD1,TRBJ2-7,TRBV28,CASSFTGAREYF,TGTGCCAGCAGTTTTACAGGGGCCAGGGAGTACTTC
.,TRBD1,TRBJ2-1,TRBV7-3,CASSSLGTGYNEQFF,TGTGCCAGCAGCTCCTTAGGGACAGGGTACAATGAGCAGTTCTTC
few,.,TRBJ2-7,TRBV30,CAWDREGEQYF,TGTGCCTGGGACAGGGAGGGGGAGCAGTACTTC
.,.,TRBJ1-2,TRBV30,CAWSERRLYGYTF,TGTGCCTGGAGTGAACGCAGGCTCTATGGCTACACCTTC
.,TRBD2,TRBJ2-7,TRBV5-1,CASSPTSGTVRREQYF,TGCGCCAGCAGCCCTACCAGCGGGACGGTACGTAGGGAGCAGTACTTC
.,.,TRBJ2-7,TRBV9,CASSVEGYDQQYF,TGTGCCAGCAGCGTAGAAGGTTACGACCAGCAGTACTTC
.,.,TRBJ2-1,TRBV2,CASPGEMLEGEQFF,TGTGCCAGTCCCGGGGAAATGTTAGAAGGTGAGCAGTTCTTC